The present T cell receptor (beta chain) was sequenced within a study of blood T cell repertoires in COVID-19. Study-wide context: Samples of COVID-19 (acute and convalescent) were obtained from the United States, Italy and Spain. Sources were T cells, B-cell-depleted T cells, or PBMCs; the material itself was cDNA or gDNA.

Authors' processing steps: Amplification of reference gene primers was used by the study to estimate nucleated cell counts. The data were produced by immunoSEQ multiplex PCR, yet TCRdb's version contains in-frame clones alone and is incomplete. V and J calls and clone size come straight from that table; D and trimming were deduced from the DNA. The sample has about 53,000 clones, around 87% seen once; the top ten hold less than 4%. The CDR3 consists of 15 residues. Trimming cost V 6 bases and J 3 bases, with 17 bases left between them. Germline V gene lookup returns CDR1 MNHNY and CDR2 SVGAGI (reference sequence).

V and J are TRBV6-6 and TRBJ1-2; D might be TRBD1 (5 bases). The receptor was isolated from a man aged 50 to 60 with acute or convalescent COVID-19. The sample comprised peripheral blood. The CDR3, as DNA: TGTGCCAGCAGGGCCCGGGGGGGATTAGACTATGGCTACACCTTC. Translating it yields CASRARGGLDYGYTF.